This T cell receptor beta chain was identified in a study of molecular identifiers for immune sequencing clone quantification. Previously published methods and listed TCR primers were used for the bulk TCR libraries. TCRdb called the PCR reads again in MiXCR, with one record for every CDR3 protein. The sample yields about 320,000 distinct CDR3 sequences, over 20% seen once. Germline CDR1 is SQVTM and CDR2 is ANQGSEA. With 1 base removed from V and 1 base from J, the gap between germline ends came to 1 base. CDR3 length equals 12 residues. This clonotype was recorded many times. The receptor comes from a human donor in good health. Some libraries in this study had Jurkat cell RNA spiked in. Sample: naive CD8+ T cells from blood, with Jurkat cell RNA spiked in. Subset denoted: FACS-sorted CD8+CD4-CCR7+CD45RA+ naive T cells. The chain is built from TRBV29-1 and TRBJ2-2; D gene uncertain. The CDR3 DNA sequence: TGCAGCGTTGAAGGGAACACCGGGGAGCTGTTTTTT. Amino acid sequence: CSVEGNTGELFF.